This paragraph covers one T cell receptor beta chain sequence. Its specific antigen is unknown. No much larger clone is present one base from it, and per-base qualities are unavailable. Using the deep immunoSEQ assay, multiplex PCR amplified TCR CDR3 regions from genomic DNA. Genomic DNA extracted from each cell subset was distributed evenly over all wells of several immunoSEQ 96-well plates, and each plate served as one replicate. For sorted subsets, 150 to 250 ng genomic DNA, equal to 30,000 to 35,000 T cell genomes, was loaded into each replicate PCR. Purified libraries were quantified with a Qubit 3.0 fluorometer, sized on a Bioanalyzer 2100, and re-quantified with the KAPA Library Quantification kit. A separate single-read 150-cycle Illumina NextSeq 550 flow cell was used to sequence each immunoSEQ 96-well plate. In the original analysis: The immunoSEQ output contained only junctional sequences without quality scores, so filtering could not match that applied to full-length reads. Sequences were annotated with PyIR, a Python wrapper for IgBLAST v1.9, using IMGT germline references to assign V/J genes and CDR3. Reads were filtered out if the reads had weak V/J assignments (E-value above 1e-6), no CDR3, stop codons, out-of-frame junctions, or ambiguous translated residues. V3J clonotypes were defined as sequences sharing the same inferred V gene, J gene, and CDR3 amino acid sequence. The percentage overlap between two repertoires was calculated by dividing the number of shared unique clonotypes by the size of the smaller repertoire. RTK rarefaction, the Chao1 estimator, and Recon v2.1 estimates of unobserved clonotypes were used to assess repertoire richness. OLGA was used to compute generation probabilities for all TCRbeta clonotypes that the gDNA method yielded from several donors. TCRdb provides this immuneACCESS table in a form limited to in-frame rearrangements. Some clones are lacking; in checked studies, under half of them reflect an unresolved V gene, and why the rest are absent is not known. That table gives V, J and clone size, and the DNA gave D and trimming. For this sample the table gives around 2.3 million clones, of which approximately 94% were detected only once. Roughly 0.13% of the sample comes from the top ten.

The record originates from a study of shared clonotypes between healthy human individuals (dated by TCRdb to 2020 to 2021). Describing the broader study: The cohort included a few men and a couple of women between 18 and 49 years of age. For each donor, CD4 naive and CD4 memory were each run on three plates, CD8 naive on two plates, and CD8 memory on one plate. Different laboratories and diverse techniques were used to prepare libraries and sequence TCR repertoires, to increase sequencing depth and limit assay-specific biases. To estimate repertoire size and how much clonotype sharing occurs between individuals, the study deeply sequenced the blood TCR repertoires of five healthy adults. Leukapheresis yielded between about 0.94 and 9 billion PBMCs per donor.

The donors were healthy, HIV-negative adults with no recently reported acute infections or vaccinations. Every donor was a Caucasian adult living in Nashville, Tennessee, USA. Magnetic negative selection was used to enrich CD4+ T cells, after which naive cells were positively selected on CD45RA and the negative fraction became the memory subset. After blood collection by leukapheresis, PBMCs were isolated using Ficoll-Histopaque density gradient centrifugation and then cryopreserved in the vapor phase of liquid nitrogen. Purity and quantity of every magnetically sorted T cell population were checked by analytical flow cytometry. From each sorted fraction, genomic DNA was isolated and quantified by UV absorbance on a Nanodrop 2000c. The CDR3 covers 17 residues, taking in both the cysteine and the phenylalanine. The sequence is cut down to CDR3 DNA, 51 bases in frame from base 1. The germline V gene sets CDR1 to SGHTA and CDR2 to FQGNSA. V loses 1 base, J loses 0 bases, and the germline ends lie 10 bases apart.

Study-wide findings and limitations: Clonotypes shared by all four sorted-subset donors showed higher generation probabilities than non-shared clonotypes. Naive subsets generally had larger estimated clonotype richness than memory subsets. Roughly 5% of naive CD4, approximately 3.7% of naive CD8, approximately 2.2% of memory CD4, and 0.4% of memory CD8 clonotypes were shared across a handful of donors. Because the study included only a small number of donors, the genetic and exposure-history diversity represented was limited. Even with the large sequencing depth, rarefaction of the sorted-subset datasets indicated that sequencing was incomplete. Based on pairwise subsampling, the degree of clonotype sharing among donors was expected to be affected by sequencing depth. Sampling was restricted to blood, and TCR repertoires in tissue are likely to differ from TCR repertoires in blood.

This sequence was found in a man aged 18 to 29 in good health. The rearrangement combines TRBV7-2 with TRBJ2-6, with no reliable assignment of the D segment. The sample comprised naive CD4+ T cells sorted from blood. This sample's cell subset or site label indicates: CD45RA+ positively selected. For the CDR3, the sequence is CASSLVWQLSGANVLTF. The DNA is as follows: TGTGCCAGCAGCTTAGTCTGGCAACTCTCTGGGGCCAACGTCCTGACTTTC.